Shown below are 12 T cell receptor beta chains from a single sample sequenced in a study of spatial heterogeneity in lung cancer. Using its own MiXCR run on the 5' RACE reads, TCRdb lists one record per CDR3 protein. The sample holds roughly 71,000 distinct CDR3 sequences, around 8.9% seen once. Time point reported: blood at routine non-recurrence follow-up after resection. The specimen comprised PBMCs, sampled at follow-up. The receptors shown here come from a female donor with early-stage non-small cell lung cancer.

This clonotype was counted ten times or more. The junction does not match germline at one end; this may be a read error. V usage is TRBV5-1 and J usage is TRBJ1-1; 7 nucleotides agree with TRBD1. The CDR3 runs 16 residues. Germline V gives CDR1 SGHRS, CDR2 YFSETQ. The CDR3 region has the DNA TGCGCCAGCGGCTTAGGAGGAGGGGGCATGAACACTGAAGCTTTCTTT. It codes for CASGLGGGGMNTEAFF.

This clonotype was recorded at least ten times. The V and J genes are TRBV19 and TRBJ1-1; D might be TRBD1 (5 bases). Trimming removed 6 bases at V and 1 base at J, with 15 bases between. CDR3 length: 15 residues. Germline lookup yields CDR1 LNHDA and CDR2 SQIVND (reference sequence). The CDR3: CASSAGGDSNTEAFF. In nucleotides, the CDR3 is TGTGCCAGTAGCGCGGGGGGGGACTCGAACACTGAAGCTTTCTTT.

This clonotype came up many times. The CDR3 here is CASRRPDSYNEQFF. In nucleotides, the CDR3 is TGTGCCAGCAGGCGGCCGGACTCTTACAATGAGCAGTTCTTC. J is TRBJ2-1 and V is TRBV28, with D tentatively TRBD2 (5 bases). This CDR3 region has 14 residues. V lost 6 bases and J lost 4, with 13 bases in between. CDR1 and CDR2 from the germline V gene are MDHEN and SYDVKM. Full variable domain (remainder filled in from reference TRBV28 and TRBJ2-1): DVKVTQSSRYLVKRTGEKVFLECVQDMDHENMFWYRQDPGLGLRLIYFSYDVKMKEKGDIPEGYSVSREKKERFSLILESASTNQTSMYLCASRRPDSYNEQFFGPGTRLTVL.

Ten or more counts support this clonotype. This chain links TRBV5-1 with TRBJ1-5, with no clear D. V was cut by 2 bases and J by 5 bases, with 11 bases left in between. CDR1 is SGHRS and CDR2 is YFSETQ in the germline V gene. CDR3 length: 14 amino acids. CDR3 in DNA: TGCGCCAGCAGCTTAGGTGGGTTGGATCAGCCCCAGCATTTT. This translates into CASSLGGLDQPQHF.

The sample holds many counts of this clonotype. V usage is TRBV5-5 and J usage is TRBJ2-5; possibly TRBD2 for D (6 bases). V was cut by 1 base and J by 5 bases, with 12 bases left in between. From germline, CDR1 is SGHKS and CDR2 YYEKEE (reference sequence). The CDR3 has 14 amino acids. Here the CDR3 reads CASSLPGETETQYF. The CDR3 nucleotides read TGTGCCAGCAGCTTGCCGGGAGAGACGGAGACCCAGTACTTC.

Many counts were recorded for this clonotype. This chain links TRBV7-2 with TRBJ2-3, with TRBD2 identical over 9 bases. Germline-derived CDR1 and CDR2 are SGHTA and FQGNSA. The CDR3 is 17 amino acids. After removal of 1 base from V and 0 bases from J, the junction contained 5 bases not matched to a gene. CDR3 in amino acids: CASSLDLAGVSTDTQYF. Here the CDR3 DNA reads TGTGCCAGCAGCTTAGACTTAGCGGGAGTCAGCACAGATACGCAGTATTTT.

The sample holds many counts of this clonotype. The rearrangement uses TRBV18 and TRBJ1-6, with D uncertain. This CDR3 has 15 amino acids. V lost 4 bases and J lost 6, with 13 bases in between. Germline V CDR1 and CDR2: KGHSH, LQKENI. This CDR3 reads CASSRTRDTNSPLHF. The CDR3 bases are TGTGCCAGCTCACGAACAAGGGATACTAATTCACCCCTCCACTTT.

This clonotype was detected ten times or more. This chain connects TRBV10-2 to TRBJ2-2, with 10 nucleotides matching TRBD2. Germline loops: CDR1 WSHSY, CDR2 SAAADI. The CDR3 covers 18 residues. J lost 6 bases, V lost 6 bases, and 16 bases had no gene match. CDR3 nucleotides: TGCGCCAGCAGCCACTTCCTTACTAGCGGGGTGGAGGCCGGGGAGCTGTTTTTT. Its translation is CASSHFLTSGVEAGELFF.

This clonotype was seen more than once but under ten times. The chain carries TRBV20-1 and TRBJ2-2; 7 nucleotides line up with TRBD1. V lost 3 bases and J lost 6; bases outside the gene matches: 4. This CDR3 region has 13 residues. CDR1 and CDR2 from the germline V gene are DFQATT and SNEGSKA (reference sequence). The CDR3 loop is CSARTGTAGELFF. The CDR3 DNA follows: TGCAGTGCTAGGACAGGGACGGCCGGGGAGCTGTTTTTT.

This clonotype was seen repeatedly, ten times or more. The chain links TRBV5-1 to TRBJ2-3; D may match TRBD1 or TRBD2 (5 bases each). The germline V gene encodes CDR1 SGHRS and CDR2 YFSETQ. The CDR3 loop spans 13 amino acids. V was pared by 6 bases and J by 2 bases, with 10 bases between. The CDR3 reads CASNWGTTDTQYF. CDR3 DNA sequence: TGCGCCAGCAACTGGGGGACCACAGATACGCAGTATTTT.

The chain links TRBV27 to TRBJ2-2; D is perhaps TRBD2 (6 bases). CDR1 is MNHEY and CDR2 is SMNVEV in the germline V gene (reference sequence). Trimming removed 2 bases at V and 5 bases at J, with 15 bases between. This CDR3 region has 16 residues. The CDR3 bases are TGTGCCAGCAGTTTAATGGGCGGAGGGCAAACCGGGGAGCTGTTTTTT. Protein product: CASSLMGGGQTGELFF.

This chain uses TRBV20-1 with TRBJ1-1; TRBD1 is a possible D gene (6 bases). V gave up 2 bases and J gave up 4 bases, with 17 bases separating them. CDR3 size: 15 residues. The germline CDR1 and CDR2 sequences are DFQATT and SNEGSKA (reference sequence). CDR3 sequence (DNA): TGCAGTGCTAGACCACCAGGGGAGATGAGCACTGAAGCTTTCTTT. Its protein product is CSARPPGEMSTEAFF.